The entry below describes one T cell receptor beta chain. Its antigen is not known. These data belong to a study of T cell responses to AZD1222 COVID-19 vaccine. Study results and caveats: There were repertoire samples only from the period after the peak T cell response.

The CDR3 is 16 residues long. CDR1 and CDR2 (germline): SGHDT, YYEEEE. V lost 0 bases and J 1 base, leaving 11 bases between the germline ends. TCRdb's table, derived via immunoSEQ multiplex PCR, lists solely in-frame clones and lacks some. Of more than 90,000 clones listed, more than 75% are singletons. The receptor comes from an adult who received the AZD1222 COVID-19 vaccine. Sample: peripheral blood, taken 28 days after the second AZD1222 dose. The chain couples TRBV5-6 to TRBJ2-1; tentatively, D is TRBD2 (6 bases). The CDR3 DNA is TGTGCCAGCAGCTTGGTTCCGGGAGATTCCTACAATGAGCAGTTCTTC. Protein product: CASSLVPGDSYNEQFF.